The 29 T cell receptor beta chains below come from one sample, sequenced in a study of human T cells and chemical hapten exposure. This sample's time point: pre-sensitization, week 0. Treatment of the sample: therapeutic diphenylcyclopropenone sensitization with weekly scalp DPC. TCRdb independently ran MiXCR on the RACE reads; one entry per CDR3 protein. Of fewer than 300,000 distinct CDR3 sequences in the sample, approximately 8.6% were seen once. The specimen was whole blood, collected in connection with sensitization to the hapten diphenylcyclopropenone (DPC). The receptors were gathered from a woman in her 40s with alopecia areata. Some clones in this sample may be carry-over from other donors' samples.

This clonotype appeared a few times. The V and J genes are TRBV21-1 and TRBJ1-1. TRBV21-1 is classified as a pseudogene. This CDR3 is 13 amino acids long. CDR3 bases: TGTGCCAGCCGTGGGAAGATGAACACTGAAGCTTTCTTT. As protein: CASRGKMNTEAFF.

This clonotype was picked up a small number of times. This sequence joins TRBV29-1 and TRBJ2-3; a possible D gene is TRBD2 (6 bases). This CDR3 spans 14 amino acids. V lost 3 bases and J lost 0, with 10 bases in between. CDR1 and CDR2 from the germline V gene are SQVTM and ANQGSEA. CDR3 bases: TGCAGCGTTGACCGGGAGACTAGCACAGATACGCAGTATTTT. This encodes CSVDRETSTDTQYF.

The sample holds a few counts of this clonotype. This chain uses TRBV4-2 with TRBJ2-7, with 8 positions matching TRBD2. The CDR3 is made up of 15 amino acids. Trimming cost V 0 bases and J 6 bases; bases outside gene matches: 7. Per the germline V gene, CDR1 is LGHNA and CDR2 is YNFKEQ. As DNA, the CDR3 is TGTGCCAGCAGCCAAGAATCGCGGGAGGAGTTCGAGCAGTACTTC. This gives the protein CASSQESREEFEQYF.

J is TRBJ2-3 and V is TRBV12-3 or TRBV12-4, with 7 nucleotides matching TRBD1. This CDR3 is 17 amino acids long. The J segment lost 1 base and the V segment lost 5 bases, leaving 12 bases of the junction unmatched. CDR3 residues: CASSPQGERGGTDTQYF. CDR3 bases: TGTGCCAGCAGTCCCCAGGGGGAGAGGGGAGGCACAGATACGCAGTATTTT.

The chain combines TRBV9 with TRBJ2-2, with D possibly being TRBD1 (5 bases). The V and J ends lost 1 base and 1 base respectively, with 8 bases between them. This CDR3 region has 15 residues. Germline loops: CDR1 SGDLS, CDR2 YYNGEE. The CDR3 region is CASSVQGWNTGELFF. The CDR3 nucleotides read TGTGCCAGCAGCGTACAGGGATGGAACACCGGGGAGCTGTTTTTT.

This clonotype was detected only a few times. CDR3 in amino acids: CASTPSSNYGYTF. As DNA, the CDR3 is TGTGCCAGCACCCCATCCTCTAACTATGGCTACACCTTC. The chain carries TRBV12-3 or TRBV12-4 and TRBJ1-2; no clear D. The ends were cut back, 7 bases at V and 0 bases at J, with 9 bases in the middle. The CDR3 extends over 13 amino acids.

This clonotype was seen more than once but under ten times. The rearrangement uses TRBV7-9 and TRBJ1-1; D not resolved. The germline gives CDR1 SEHNR, CDR2 FQNEAQ (reference sequence). CDR3 length: 13 amino acids. Deletions cut 1 base from V and 8 bases from J, with 11 bases between. In nucleotides, the CDR3 is TGTGCCAGCAGCTTAGACGGGTGGATGGAAGCTTTCTTT. It codes for CASSLDGWMEAFF.

This clonotype was recorded a few times. The rearrangement uses TRBV24-1 and TRBJ2-6; D unclear. CDR1 is KGHDR and CDR2 is SFDVKD in the germline V gene. Trimming took off 4 bases at V and 2 bases at J, with 5 bases between the two ends. This CDR3 comprises 14 residues. Here the CDR3 DNA reads TGTGCCACCAGTGACCAGACTGGGGCCAACGTCCTGACTTTC. As protein: CATSDQTGANVLTF.

The table lists this clonotype with many counts. The rearrangement joins TRBV9 to TRBJ1-1; 8 bases map to TRBD1. Per the germline V gene, CDR1 is SGDLS and CDR2 is YYNGEE. The CDR3 is made up of 15 amino acids. V lost 0 bases, J lost 4 bases, and 5 bases stayed unmatched. As DNA, the CDR3 is TGTGCCAGCAGCGTAGGGCATACAGGGGGCACTGAAGCTTTCTTT. It is translated as CASSVGHTGGTEAFF.

This clonotype was detected a few times. The chain is built from TRBV7-6 and TRBJ2-1; D remains unclear. This CDR3 region has 16 residues. The germline V and J ends were trimmed by 5 bases and 0 bases, with 14 bases remaining between them. Germline CDR1 is SGHVS and CDR2 is FNYEAQ. The CDR3 is CASSLLRGPSYNEQFF. For the CDR3, the DNA is TGTGCCAGCAGCCTGCTCCGCGGACCCTCCTACAATGAGCAGTTCTTC.

This clonotype has just a few counts. The chain carries TRBV7-2 and TRBJ2-2; D is undetermined. Germline V CDR1 and CDR2: SGHTA, FQGNSA. CDR3 size: 16 residues. V gave up 1 base and J gave up 3 bases, with 12 bases separating them. This chain's CDR3 is CASSLGEGRYTGELFF. The CDR3 DNA reads as TGTGCCAGCAGCTTAGGTGAAGGGCGGTACACCGGGGAGCTGTTTTTT.

Ten or more counts support this clonotype. The chain recombines TRBV27 with TRBJ2-2; D remains unclear. The CDR3 runs 14 residues. Trimming pared 2 bases from V and 6 bases from J, leaving 10 bases between. The germline V gene encodes CDR1 MNHEY and CDR2 SMNVEV (reference sequence). Written as DNA, the CDR3 is TGTGCCAGCAGTTTAGGGTACGAATCCGGGGAGCTGTTTTTT. Amino acid sequence: CASSLGYESGELFF.

This clonotype was found a few times. The chain couples TRBV28 to TRBJ1-6; 7 nucleotides line up with TRBD1. The CDR3 spans 13 residues. After removal of 3 bases from V and 10 bases from J, the junction contained 3 bases not matched to a gene. Germline V gene data show CDR1 as MDHEN and CDR2 as SYDVKM. CDR3 DNA sequence: TGTGCCAGCAGTTTTCAGGGGGGCTCACCCCTCCACTTT. Its translation is CASSFQGGSPLHF.

This clonotype came up many times. The rearrangement links TRBV28 to TRBJ2-7, with D unresolved. The CDR3 length is 13 residues. The ends were cut back, 2 bases at V and 4 bases at J, with 9 bases in the middle. CDR1 is MDHEN, CDR2 SYDVKM, per germline. The CDR3 reads CASSLVSEYEQYF. As DNA, the CDR3 is TGTGCCAGCAGTTTAGTTTCGGAGTACGAGCAGTACTTC.

This clonotype occurred many times. J is TRBJ2-2 and V is TRBV20-1; D not certain. The CDR3 is made up of 16 amino acids. V lost 3 bases to trimming and J lost 6 bases, with 20 bases between them. Germline-derived CDR1 and CDR2 are DFQATT and SNEGSKA (reference sequence). CDR3 nucleotides: TGCAGTGCTAGTATGGGCCGGCTCCTCCGGGCCGGGGAGCTGTTTTTT. Its translation: CSASMGRLLRAGELFF.

This clonotype was detected ten times or more. The chain employs TRBV5-1 and TRBJ2-2; TRBD1 might be the D (6 bases). Germline V lookup: CDR1 SGHRS, CDR2 YFSETQ. This CDR3 region has 14 residues. V lost 4 bases to trimming and J lost 5 bases, with 12 bases between them. This CDR3 reads CASSVPGVTGELFF. Here the CDR3 DNA reads TGCGCCAGCAGCGTTCCAGGGGTGACCGGGGAGCTGTTTTTT.

The rearrangement links TRBV7-9 to TRBJ2-5; a weak D match, TRBD1 (5 bases). This CDR3 is 11 amino acids long. V was cut by 4 bases and J by 6 bases, with 6 bases left in between. Germline values: CDR1 SEHNR, CDR2 FQNEAQ (reference sequence). DNA for the CDR3: TGTGCCAGCAGCTCAGGGCAGACCCAGTACTTC. Protein product: CASSSGQTQYF.

The genes are TRBV28 and TRBJ2-7, with a tentative D call TRBD2 (6 bases). The germline V and J ends were trimmed by 2 bases and 4 bases, with 15 bases remaining between them. The CDR3 is 15 amino acids. Germline CDR1 MDHEN, CDR2 SYDVKM. CDR3 DNA sequence: TGTGCCAGCAGTTTAGGAGGGACCCTCTTGTACGAGCAGTACTTC. Translated: CASSLGGTLLYEQYF. The full variable domain, in which reference TRBV28 and TRBJ2-7 provide the parts outside the CDR3, is DVKVTQSSRYLVKRTGEKVFLECVQDMDHENMFWYRQDPGLGLRLIYFSYDVKMKEKGDIPEGYSVSREKKERFSLILESASTNQTSMYLCASSLGGTLLYEQYFGPGTRLTVT.

The CDR3 sequence: CASSPVGGNWQETQYF. DNA of the CDR3: TGTGCCAGCAGCCCCGTGGGTGGTAATTGGCAAGAGACCCAGTACTTC. The V and J genes are TRBV11-2 and TRBJ2-5; no firm D call. This CDR3 is 16 amino acids long. Germline CDR1 reads SGHAT; CDR2 reads FQNNGV. V shed 5 bases and J shed 2 bases, with 18 bases lying between them.

V gene TRBV20-1 combines with J gene TRBJ1-5, with D unclear. CDR1 is DFQATT, CDR2 SNEGSKA, per germline (reference sequence). V was shortened by 6 bases and J by 3 bases, with 12 bases between the two germline ends. CDR3 length equals 13 residues. The CDR3 sequence: CSAPGENNQPQHF. The CDR3 DNA reads TGCAGTGCCCCGGGAGAGAACAATCAGCCCCAGCATTTT.

This clonotype was picked up a small number of times. V gene TRBV29-1 combines with J gene TRBJ2-1; the D is unclear. CDR1 and CDR2 from the germline V gene are SQVTM and ANQGSEA. CDR3 length equals 11 residues. V lost 3 bases and J lost 10, with 10 bases in between. CDR3 coding DNA: TGCAGCGTTGAGACCCCCGGAGAGCAGTTCTTC. This encodes CSVETPGEQFF.

This clonotype came up a few times. The chain employs TRBV7-2 and TRBJ2-6; 8 nucleotides align to TRBD2. The CDR3 is 17 residues long. From germline, CDR1 is SGHTA and CDR2 FQGNSA. The trim removed 0 bases at V and 1 base at J, leaving 2 bases unmatched. The CDR3 DNA sequence: TGTGCCAGCAGCTTAGCCAGCGGGAGATCTGGGGCCAACGTCCTGACTTTC. Residues: CASSLASGRSGANVLTF. The full variable domain, with the rest looked up from reference TRBV7-2 and TRBJ2-6, is GAGVSQSPSNKVTEKGKDVELRCDPISGHTALYWYRQSLGQGLEFLIYFQGNSAPDKSGLPSDRFSAERTGGSVSTLTIQRTQQEDSAVYLCASSLASGRSGANVLTFGAGSRLTVL.

There are many counts of this clonotype. The chain combines TRBV7-2 with TRBJ1-2; 12 bases agree with TRBD1. V trimming: 5 bases; J trimming: 8 bases; junction bases outside the gene matches: 12. There are 16 residues in the CDR3. Germline loops: CDR1 SGHTA, CDR2 FQGNSA. Here the CDR3 reads CASSASRDRGPEGYTF. DNA of the CDR3: TGTGCCAGCAGCGCCTCTCGGGACAGGGGGCCCGAGGGCTACACCTTC.

This clonotype was counted a few times. The rearrangement uses TRBV2 and TRBJ2-7; D gene uncertain. This CDR3 contains 12 residues. Germline V gives CDR1 SNHLY, CDR2 FYNNEI. V was trimmed by 8 bases and J by 4 bases, leaving 12 bases between them. CDR3 nucleotides: TGTGCCAGCTACGACCAAGGGTACGAGCAGTACTTC. This translates into CASYDQGYEQYF.

The rearrangement links TRBV4-1 to TRBJ2-7, with D unresolved. The germline CDR1 and CDR2 sequences are MGHRA and YSYEKL. The CDR3 sequence is 14 residues long. V was cut by 1 base and J by 2 bases, with 9 bases left in between. CDR3 protein: CASSQAEGPYEQYF. For the CDR3, the DNA is TGCGCCAGCAGCCAAGCGGAAGGCCCCTACGAGCAGTACTTC.

The chain combines TRBV6-6 with TRBJ2-2; D is unclear. The CDR3 has 17 residues. Trimming pared 6 bases from V and 3 bases from J, leaving 20 bases between. Germline CDR1 is MNHNY and CDR2 is SVGAGI (reference sequence). CDR3 residues: CASSRRVAWVDTGELFF. The CDR3 DNA reads TGTGCCAGCAGCCGCCGGGTGGCATGGGTAGACACCGGGGAGCTGTTTTTT.

This clonotype was seen many times. The chain has TRBV20-1 and TRBJ1-2; 9 bases align to TRBD1. Germline lookup yields CDR1 DFQATT and CDR2 SNEGSKA (reference sequence). Trimming took 3 bases from V and 7 from J; bases not matched to a gene: 6. The CDR3 is 13 amino acids. The CDR3 spells CSARLTGGGGYTF. In DNA, the CDR3 is TGCAGTGCTAGGCTCACAGGGGGCGGTGGCTACACCTTC.

This clonotype was seen only a few times. The chain carries TRBV29-1 and TRBJ1-1; 7 bases are a match to TRBD1. The CDR3 contains 15 residues. Germline V gene sequence: CDR1 SQVTM, CDR2 ANQGSEA. Trimming at V came to 7 bases and at J to 1 base, leaving 12 bases not matched to a gene. CDR3: CSGLGTWDRNTEAFF. CDR3 DNA: TGCAGCGGCCTGGGAACATGGGACAGGAACACTGAAGCTTTCTTT.

This clonotype was counted ten times or more. This chain joins TRBV5-5 and TRBJ1-2; D remains unclear. CDR3 length equals 15 residues. V lost 0 bases and J lost 4, with 13 bases in between. Germline lookup yields CDR1 SGHKS and CDR2 YYEKEE (reference sequence). For the CDR3, the DNA is TGTGCCAGCAGCTTGGAGGTGACGGAACTCTATGGCTACACCTTC. Its translation is CASSLEVTELYGYTF.